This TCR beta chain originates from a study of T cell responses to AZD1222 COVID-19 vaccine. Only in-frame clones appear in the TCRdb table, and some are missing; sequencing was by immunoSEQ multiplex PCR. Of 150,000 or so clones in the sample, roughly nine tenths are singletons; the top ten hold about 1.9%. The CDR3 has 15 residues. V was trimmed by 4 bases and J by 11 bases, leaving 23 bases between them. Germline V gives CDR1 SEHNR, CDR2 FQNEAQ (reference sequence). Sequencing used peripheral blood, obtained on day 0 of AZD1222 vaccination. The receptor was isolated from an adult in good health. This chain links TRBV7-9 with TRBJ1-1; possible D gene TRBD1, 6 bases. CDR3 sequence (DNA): TGTGCCAGCAGCTCAAACAGGGCTACGAACACTGGGGCTTTCTTT. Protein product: CASSSNRATNTGAFF.